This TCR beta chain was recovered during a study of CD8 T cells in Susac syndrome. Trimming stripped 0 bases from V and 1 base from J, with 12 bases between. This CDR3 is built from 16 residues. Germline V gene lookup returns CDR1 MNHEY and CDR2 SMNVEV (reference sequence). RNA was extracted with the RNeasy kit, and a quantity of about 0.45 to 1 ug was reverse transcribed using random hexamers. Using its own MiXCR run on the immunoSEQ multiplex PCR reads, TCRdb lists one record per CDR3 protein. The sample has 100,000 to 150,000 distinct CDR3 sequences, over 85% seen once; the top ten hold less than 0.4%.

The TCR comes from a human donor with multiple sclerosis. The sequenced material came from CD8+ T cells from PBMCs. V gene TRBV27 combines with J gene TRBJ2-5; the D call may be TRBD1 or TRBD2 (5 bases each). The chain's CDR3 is CASSLSSGTLQETQYF. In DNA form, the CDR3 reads TGTGCCAGCAGTTTATCCTCAGGGACCCTCCAAGAGACCCAGTACTTC.